Below, 27 T cell receptor beta chains from the same sample are listed, as sequenced in a study of cytomegalovirus exposure and HLA in healthy donors (dated by TCRdb to 2016 to 2017). The method was the immunoSEQ multiplex PCR assay. A mixture of 60 forward primers for TCR Vbeta segments and 13 reverse primers for TCR Jbeta segments was used in the multiplex PCR. Held by TCRdb, this immuneACCESS table contains in-frame sequences only and omits some clones. Under half of the omission traces to an unresolved V gene where checked; the cause of the rest is unknown. The sample table contains roughly 100,000 clones; only one count was recorded for over 9.5% of them. Over 4.5% of the sample is held by the ten biggest clonotypes. The sequenced sample was PBMCs. The source of these receptors is a man aged 40-49 years in good health and CMV-seropositive.

The table lists this clone with a few counts. The chain employs TRBV5-1 and TRBJ2-7; a weak D match, TRBD2 (5 bases). The CDR3 covers 14 residues. The V gene lost 2 bases and the J gene lost 0 bases, with 9 bases spanning the gap. Germline V lookup: CDR1 SGHRS, CDR2 YFSETQ. DNA of the CDR3: TGCGCCAGCAGCTTTAGCGTAAGCTCCTACGAGCAGTACTTC. Translated, it gives CASSFSVSSYEQYF.

This clone came up a few times. The rearrangement links TRBV27 to TRBJ2-7; 14 bases align to TRBD2. V shed 6 bases and J 7 bases; nucleotides not matched to a gene: 8. CDR3 size: 15 residues. Germline CDR1 MNHEY, CDR2 SMNVEV (reference sequence). The CDR3 here is CASSTRTSGRSEQYF. CDR3 in DNA: TGTGCCAGCAGCACAAGGACTAGCGGGAGGAGTGAGCAGTACTTC.

This clone showed up just once. The chain is built from TRBV21-1 and TRBJ2-7; the table calls TRBD1, which could not be checked here. TRBV21-1 is marked as a pseudogene. There are 20 residues in the CDR3. CDR3 loop: CASNKLCRLLDSPISYEQYF. The CDR3 DNA sequence: TGTGCCAGCAACAAACTTTGTAGGTTACTGGACAGTCCAATCTCCTACGAGCAGTACTTC.

This chain joins TRBV19 and TRBJ2-3, with D maybe TRBD1 (5 bases). The CDR3 contains 15 residues. Germline CDR1 reads LNHDA; CDR2 reads SQIVND (reference sequence). V was cut by 6 bases and J by 5 bases, with 18 bases left in between. The CDR3 protein is CASSPGQFTRDTQYF. The CDR3 bases are TGTGCCAGTAGCCCAGGGCAGTTTACGCGAGATACGCAGTATTTT.

The chain uses TRBV11-1 and TRBJ2-3; 10 bases are a match to TRBD2. CDR1 is SGHAT and CDR2 is FQDESV in the germline V gene (reference sequence). The CDR3 consists of 19 residues. J was trimmed by 4 bases and V by 4 bases; bases with no gene match: 17. DNA of the CDR3: TGTGCCAGCAGCTCCGTGAGCGGGAGGGCCACCGTAAAGTCAGATACGCAGTATTTT. Its protein product is CASSSVSGRATVKSDTQYF.

This clone was picked up a small number of times. This chain connects TRBV7-3 to TRBJ2-7, with 7 nucleotides matching TRBD2. The germline gives CDR1 SGHTA, CDR2 FQGTGA. The length of the CDR3 is 16 residues. J was trimmed by 2 bases and V by 5 bases; bases with no gene match: 12. CDR3 in DNA: TGTGCCAGCAGCAAGGGTCCCAGCGGGACTACCTACGAGCAGTACTTC. Protein: CASSKGPSGTTYEQYF.

This chain links TRBV6-5 with TRBJ1-3, with D hard to call. The CDR3 is 15 amino acids. Germline CDR1 is MNHEY and CDR2 is SVGAGI. V was pared by 0 bases and J by 4 bases, with 10 bases between. CDR3 protein: CASSYSSGLGNTIYF. The CDR3 DNA reads as TGTGCCAGCAGTTACTCGAGTGGTCTAGGAAACACCATATATTTT.

This clone has only a few counts. The sample carries other DNA sequences with the same CDR3. This chain links TRBV29-1 with TRBJ2-5, with 11 nucleotides matching TRBD2. The V and J ends lost 5 bases and 0 bases, in that order; junction bases with no gene match: 14. The CDR3 is 18 residues long. Germline V CDR1 and CDR2: SQVTM, ANQGSEA. Here the CDR3 DNA reads TGCAGCGTTCCTGGGACTAGCGGACTCCGGGTGTACCAAGAGACCCAGTACTTC. Translation gives CSVPGTSGLRVYQETQYF. Using reference TRBV29-1 and TRBJ2-5 for the parts outside the CDR3, the full variable domain is SAVISQKPSRDICQRGTSLTIQCQVDSQVTMMFWYRQQPGQSLTLIATANQGSEATYESGFVIDKFPISRPNLTFSTLTVSNMSPEDSSIYLCSVPGTSGLRVYQETQYFGPGTRLLVL.

CDR3 sequence: CASSLQSYEQYF. The CDR3 DNA reads TGTGCCAGCAGCCTCCAGTCTTACGAGCAGTACTTC. The chain joins TRBV7-9 to TRBJ2-7; D is undetermined. The CDR3 extends over 12 amino acids. Germline loops: CDR1 SEHNR, CDR2 FQNEAQ (reference sequence). V lost 5 bases and J lost 4, with 9 bases in between.

This clone has only a few counts. This sequence joins TRBV10-2 and TRBJ1-1; D unresolved. Germline values: CDR1 WSHSY, CDR2 SAAADI. V was trimmed by 4 bases and J by 2 bases, leaving 8 bases between them. The CDR3 is 13 amino acids. The CDR3 coding sequence is TGCGCCAGCAGTGTCGTAGAAAACACTGAAGCTTTCTTT. Protein: CASSVVENTEAFF.

The rearrangement joins TRBV9 to TRBJ2-1, with 11 positions matching TRBD2. CDR3 length: 17 amino acids. Germline CDR1 and CDR2: SGDLS and YYNGEE. Germline trimming cut 4 bases from V and 4 bases from J; bases unmatched to any gene: 10. CDR3 in DNA: TGTGCCAGCAGCCCCCCGACTAGCGGGAATAGATACAATGAGCAGTTCTTC. It is translated as CASSPPTSGNRYNEQFF.

This clone was detected only once. This chain uses TRBV19 with TRBJ2-2; 8 bases line up with TRBD1. J was trimmed by 4 bases and V by 7 bases; bases with no gene match: 5. Germline-derived CDR1 and CDR2 are LNHDA and SQIVND (reference sequence). CDR3 length: 14 residues. In DNA form, the CDR3 reads TGTGCCAGTAAGGACAGGGTGGGCACCGGGGAGCTGTTTTTT. Protein: CASKDRVGTGELFF.

This clone has more than one count but fewer than ten. V is TRBV5-8 and J is TRBJ1-4; D unclear. Germline-derived CDR1 and CDR2 are SGHTS and YDEGEE. Trimming removed 4 bases at V and 5 bases at J, with 15 bases between. The CDR3 consists of 15 residues. CDR3 sequence reads: CASSGGPRINEKLFF. The CDR3 DNA follows: TGTGCCAGCAGCGGAGGACCCAGGATAAATGAAAAACTGTTTTTT.

The genes are TRBV2 and TRBJ1-6; D unclear. Germline V lookup: CDR1 SNHLY, CDR2 FYNNEI. The CDR3 has 15 amino acids. The ends were cut back, 7 bases at V and 0 bases at J, with 10 bases in the middle. The CDR3 sequence is CASIPVHSYNSPLHF. CDR3 in DNA: TGTGCCAGCATCCCGGTCCACTCCTATAATTCACCCCTCCACTTT.

This clone has just a few counts. The V call is TRBV2, the J call TRBJ1-5; D remains ambiguous. Germline V gene sequence: CDR1 SNHLY, CDR2 FYNNEI. The CDR3 is 16 residues long. V lost 1 base and J 0 bases, leaving 10 bases between the germline ends. The CDR3 here is CASSEGAFYSNQPQHF. The DNA for the CDR3 is TGTGCCAGCAGTGAAGGGGCTTTCTATAGCAATCAGCCCCAGCATTTT.

The rearrangement joins TRBV4-1 to TRBJ2-3; D is possibly TRBD2 (5 bases). The CDR3 is 14 residues long. Germline CDR1 reads MGHRA; CDR2 reads YSYEKL. Trimming took off 1 base at V and 4 bases at J, with 9 bases between the two ends. In nucleotides, the CDR3 is TGCGCCAGCAGCCAAGGGCGGGCCCCAGATACGCAGTATTTT. It translates to CASSQGRAPDTQYF.

This clone was detected only a few times. The chain links TRBV6-1 to TRBJ1-1, with D hard to call. The length of the CDR3 is 15 residues. V shed 1 base and J shed 0 bases, with 9 bases lying between them. Germline lookup yields CDR1 MNHNS and CDR2 SASEGT. CDR3 nucleotide sequence: TGTGCCAGCAGTGAAGGGCCGGGGTTGAACACTGAAGCTTTCTTT. It specifies CASSEGPGLNTEAFF.

This chain uses TRBV9 with TRBJ2-1; 9 nucleotides align to TRBD1. Trimming cost V 0 bases and J 7 bases; bases outside gene matches: 5. Per germline, CDR1 SGDLS and CDR2 YYNGEE. The CDR3 covers 15 residues. The CDR3 here is CASSVGTGGMNEQFF. CDR3 nucleotides: TGTGCCAGCAGCGTAGGAACAGGGGGCATGAATGAGCAGTTCTTC.

V is TRBV5-4 and J is TRBJ2-1, with D unclear. The V gene's germline CDR1 is SGHNT and CDR2 YYREEE (reference sequence). The CDR3 is 13 amino acids. V was trimmed by 5 bases and J by 8 bases, leaving 14 bases between them. CDR3: CASSFETADEQFF. CDR3 coding DNA: TGTGCCAGCAGTTTTGAAACGGCGGATGAGCAGTTCTTC. The full variable domain, in which reference TRBV5-4 and TRBJ2-1 provide the parts outside the CDR3, is ETGVTQSPTHLIKTRGQQVTLRCSSQSGHNTVSWYQQALGQGPQFIFQYYREEENGRGNFPPRFSGLQFPNYSSELNVNALELDDSALYLCASSFETADEQFFGPGTRLTVL.

The chain joins TRBV11-3 to TRBJ1-2; D is ambiguous. CDR3 length: 17 residues. CDR1 is SGHNT and CDR2 is YENEEA in the germline V gene. Trimming removed 4 bases from V and 8 bases from J, with 26 bases in between. CDR3 sequence (DNA): TGTGCCAGCAGCTCGTACCGAAACGACCCCGGGAGTATCGGCTACACCTTC. It codes for CASSSYRNDPGSIGYTF. The whole variable domain, filled in from reference TRBV11-3 and TRBJ1-2, reads EAGVVQSPRYKIIEKKQPVAFWCNPISGHNTLYWYLQNLGQGPELLIRYENEEAVDDSQLPKDRFSAERLKGVDSTLKIQPAELGDSAVYLCASSSYRNDPGSIGYTFGSGTRLTVV.

This clone was seen a few times. V gene TRBV11-3 combines with J gene TRBJ2-5; the D is unclear. This CDR3 spans 19 amino acids. Germline values: CDR1 SGHNT, CDR2 YENEEA. Trimming pared 2 bases from V and 5 bases from J, leaving 27 bases between. The DNA of the CDR3 is TGTGCCAGCAGCTTATCCCGGATGGATAGCCGAACCCGTCAGGAGACCCAGTACTTC. This translates into CASSLSRMDSRTRQETQYF.

This clone was recorded only once. This chain connects TRBV19 to TRBJ2-7; 9 nucleotides match TRBD1. V gave up 6 bases and J gave up 5 bases; unmatched junction bases: 14. This CDR3 is built from 16 residues. The germline V gene has CDR1 LNHDA and CDR2 SQIVND (reference sequence). CDR3 protein: CASSPNRQGGGDEQYF. CDR3 DNA: TGTGCCAGTAGCCCGAACAGACAGGGGGGAGGGGACGAGCAGTACTTC.

In this sample, this clone turned up a few times. V usage is TRBV15 and J usage is TRBJ2-3; no firm D call. V was pared by 8 bases and J by 6 bases, with 15 bases between. CDR3 length: 13 amino acids. Germline CDR1 reads LNHNV; CDR2 reads YYDKDF (reference sequence). The DNA for the CDR3 is TGTGCCACCCGAGCAGGCTTCATGGATACGCAGTATTTT. As protein: CATRAGFMDTQYF. The whole variable domain, filled in from reference TRBV15 and TRBJ2-3, reads DAMVIQNPRYQVTQFGKPVTLSCSQTLNHNVMYWYQQKSSQAPKLLFHYYDKDFNNEADTPDNFQSRRPNTSFCFLDIRSPGLGDTAMYLCATRAGFMDTQYFGPGTRLTVL.

This chain uses TRBV28 with TRBJ1-1; D is unclear. Germline loops: CDR1 MDHEN, CDR2 SYDVKM. V lost 3 bases and J 4 bases, leaving 12 bases between the germline ends. The CDR3 loop spans 14 amino acids. CDR3 amino acids: CASSFRPAGTEAFF. CDR3 DNA sequence: TGTGCCAGCAGTTTTCGCCCCGCAGGCACTGAAGCTTTCTTT.

The genes are TRBV6-6 and TRBJ1-4, with TRBD1 identical over 7 bases. CDR3 length: 14 residues. From germline, CDR1 is MNHNY and CDR2 SVGAGI (reference sequence). V was clipped by 6 bases and J by 8 bases; unmatched bases: 9. DNA of the CDR3: TGTGCCAGCAGCGGGGACAGACGTAAGGAAAAACTGTTTTTT. It specifies CASSGDRRKEKLFF.

V gene TRBV6-5 combines with J gene TRBJ2-7, with TRBD1 matching 10 bases. V shed 7 bases and J 3 bases; nucleotides not matched to a gene: 3. CDR1 and CDR2 from the germline V gene are MNHEY and SVGAGI. The CDR3 covers 13 residues. CDR3 coding DNA: TGTGCCAGCACGGACAGGGGGTTCTACGAGCAGTACTTC. Its protein product is CASTDRGFYEQYF.

V is TRBV2 and J is TRBJ1-3; a weak D match, TRBD1 (5 bases). The CDR3 is made up of 14 amino acids. Germline CDR1 SNHLY, CDR2 FYNNEI. Trimming shortened V by 2 bases and J by 3 bases, and 8 bases separated the two germline ends. The CDR3 loop reads CASSESGGGNTIYF. CDR3 in DNA: TGTGCCAGCAGTGAATCCGGGGGTGGAAACACCATATATTTT.